Below are 14 T cell receptor beta chains sequenced from a single sample in a study of blood T cell repertoires in COVID-19. Assay: immunoSEQ multiplex PCR; the TCRdb copy retains only in-frame clones and omits some. This sample has about 230,000 clones; about nine tenths occur once, and the top ten carry 4%. The material sequenced was PBMCs or T cells enriched from blood (not recorded which). The receptors were gathered from a woman aged 25 to 39 with acute COVID-19.

This sequence joins TRBV7-2 and TRBJ2-3, with D tentatively TRBD2 (5 bases). The ends were cut back, 2 bases at V and 2 bases at J, with 11 bases in the middle. The length of the CDR3 is 15 residues. The germline V gene encodes CDR1 SGHTA and CDR2 FQGNSA. CDR3 residues: CASSLRPGNTDTQYF. CDR3 coding DNA: TGTGCCAGCAGCTTAAGACCGGGGAACACAGATACGCAGTATTTT.

This clone was seen more than once but under ten times. This chain links TRBV7-9 with TRBJ1-4, with a tentative D call TRBD1 (5 bases). This CDR3 is 15 amino acids long. V was pared by 5 bases and J by 13 bases, with 23 bases between. Per the germline V gene, CDR1 is SEHNR and CDR2 is FQNEAQ (reference sequence). The CDR3 DNA reads as TGTGCCAGCAGCCCGGGACTACGGGAAAATGAAGGACTGTTTTTT. Residues: CASSPGLRENEGLFF.

This rearrangement joins TRBV27 to TRBJ2-2; 11 nucleotides match TRBD2. The CDR3 runs 16 residues. The trim removed 5 bases at V and 6 bases at J, leaving 8 bases unmatched. CDR1 and CDR2 (germline): MNHEY, SMNVEV (reference sequence). CDR3 protein: CASSTSSGGPAGELFF. CDR3 sequence (DNA): TGTGCCAGCAGTACCTCTAGCGGGGGGCCTGCCGGGGAGCTGTTTTTT.

This clone was seen only once. The gene calls are TRBV27 and TRBJ2-2; 11 bases are shared with TRBD2. Germline CDR1 MNHEY, CDR2 SMNVEV (reference sequence). Trimming cost V 6 bases and J 7 bases; bases outside gene matches: 7. The CDR3 runs 15 residues. The CDR3 DNA is TGTGCCAGCAGGCTAGCGGGGGGTCGGGGCGGGGAGCTGTTTTTT. Translation: CASRLAGGRGGELFF.

This rearrangement joins TRBV7-2 to TRBJ2-6; perhaps TRBD1 as D (6 bases). CDR3 size: 15 residues. V lost 5 bases to trimming and J lost 2 bases, with 10 bases between them. The V gene's germline CDR1 is SGHTA and CDR2 FQGNSA. CDR3 sequence: CASSPPGAGANVLTF. Written as DNA, the CDR3 is TGTGCCAGCAGCCCCCCAGGGGCTGGGGCCAACGTCCTGACTTTC.

The chain carries TRBV28 and TRBJ2-7, with 10 bases aligning to TRBD1. CDR1 and CDR2 from the germline V gene are MDHEN and SYDVKM. The CDR3 contains 15 residues. V shed 3 bases and J 2 bases; nucleotides not matched to a gene: 4. Here the CDR3 DNA reads TGTGCCAGCAGTTTGGCCGGGACAGGGGCCTACGAGCAGTACTTC. Translating it yields CASSLAGTGAYEQYF.

This clone was seen a few times. The gene calls are TRBV14 and TRBJ1-4; D unresolved. V lost 1 base and J 4 bases, leaving 10 bases between the germline ends. The CDR3 sequence is 15 residues long. CDR1 SGHDN and CDR2 FVKESK come from the germline V gene. The CDR3: CASSQALLSNEKLFF. The CDR3 nucleotides read TGTGCCAGCAGCCAAGCTCTCTTGAGTAATGAAAAACTGTTTTTT. Supplemented by reference TRBV14 and TRBJ1-4, the full variable domain reads EAGVTQFPSHSVIEKGQTVTLRCDPISGHDNLYWYRRVMGKEIKFLLHFVKESKQDESGMPNNRFLAERTGGTYSTLKVQPAELEDSGVYFCASSQALLSNEKLFFGSGTQLSVL.

The chain has TRBV2 and TRBJ2-1; tentatively, D is TRBD1 (6 bases). The V end was cut by 0 bases, the J end by 4 bases, with 13 bases between. CDR1 is SNHLY, CDR2 FYNNEI, per germline. The CDR3 sequence is 16 residues long. The CDR3 DNA reads TGTGCCAGCAGTGAAGCGCAGGGGATGCGGTACAATGAGCAGTTCTTC. It translates to CASSEAQGMRYNEQFF. Full variable domain (rest looked up from reference TRBV2 and TRBJ2-1): EPEVTQTPSHQVTQMGQEVILRCVPISNHLYFYWYRQILGQKVEFLVSFYNNEISEKSEIFDDQFSVERPDGSNFTLKIRSTKLEDSAMYFCASSEAQGMRYNEQFFGPGTRLTVL.

The chain is built from TRBV5-4 and TRBJ2-3; 7 nucleotides match TRBD2. This CDR3 spans 15 amino acids. The V segment lost 0 bases and the J segment 6 bases; nucleotides outside the gene matches: 7. In germline, CDR1 is SGHNT, CDR2 YYREEE (reference sequence). The CDR3 DNA reads TGTGCCAGCAGCTTGGATGGCTCCGGGGGGGATACGCAGTATTTT. Its translation is CASSLDGSGGDTQYF.

This chain connects TRBV6-4 to TRBJ2-1; 10 nucleotides agree with TRBD2. Trimming took 3 bases from V and 10 from J; bases not matched to a gene: 6. Germline V gives CDR1 MRHNA, CDR2 SNTAGT. The CDR3 has 14 amino acids. The CDR3 protein is CASSESGGAGEQFF. CDR3 in DNA: TGTGCCAGCAGTGAGAGCGGGGGGGCCGGGGAGCAGTTCTTC.

The chain links TRBV7-2 to TRBJ2-7; D remains unclear. Germline-derived CDR1 and CDR2 are SGHTA and FQGNSA. The ends were cut back, 5 bases at V and 6 bases at J, with 11 bases in the middle. The CDR3 contains 12 residues. In nucleotides, the CDR3 is TGTGCCAGCAGCCTGAGCTACCGCGAGCAGTACTTC. Its protein is CASSLSYREQYF. Looking up the rest from reference TRBV7-2 and TRBJ2-7 gives the full variable domain: GAGVSQSPSNKVTEKGKDVELRCDPISGHTALYWYRQSLGQGLEFLIYFQGNSAPDKSGLPSDRFSAERTGGSVSTLTIQRTQQEDSAVYLCASSLSYREQYFGPGTRLTVT.

The chain combines TRBV5-1 with TRBJ2-5, with 8 bases aligning to TRBD1. Losses at the gene ends were 4 bases for V and 4 bases for J; bases not matched to a gene: 9. Germline lookup yields CDR1 SGHRS and CDR2 YFSETQ. This CDR3 comprises 15 residues. Here the CDR3 DNA reads TGCGCCAGCAGCCCGGACAGGGATAATAGAGAGACCCAGTACTTC. As protein: CASSPDRDNRETQYF.

The chain links TRBV7-2 to TRBJ1-1, with a possible D match to TRBD1 (5 bases). Germline V gives CDR1 SGHTA, CDR2 FQGNSA. The germline V and J ends were trimmed by 7 bases and 5 bases, with 17 bases remaining between them. The CDR3 is 14 residues long. CDR3 in amino acids: CASIARTRATEAFF. The CDR3 DNA sequence: TGTGCCAGCATCGCCAGGACCAGGGCAACTGAAGCTTTCTTT.

DNA of the CDR3: TGTGCCAGCGCTAGACAGGGTCCCTTCTACGAGCAGTACTTC. As protein: CASARQGPFYEQYF. The chain recombines TRBV6-5 with TRBJ2-7; 7 nucleotides agree with TRBD1. The length of the CDR3 is 14 residues. Germline V lookup: CDR1 MNHEY, CDR2 SVGAGI. V trimming: 8 bases; J trimming: 3 bases; junction bases outside the gene matches: 10.